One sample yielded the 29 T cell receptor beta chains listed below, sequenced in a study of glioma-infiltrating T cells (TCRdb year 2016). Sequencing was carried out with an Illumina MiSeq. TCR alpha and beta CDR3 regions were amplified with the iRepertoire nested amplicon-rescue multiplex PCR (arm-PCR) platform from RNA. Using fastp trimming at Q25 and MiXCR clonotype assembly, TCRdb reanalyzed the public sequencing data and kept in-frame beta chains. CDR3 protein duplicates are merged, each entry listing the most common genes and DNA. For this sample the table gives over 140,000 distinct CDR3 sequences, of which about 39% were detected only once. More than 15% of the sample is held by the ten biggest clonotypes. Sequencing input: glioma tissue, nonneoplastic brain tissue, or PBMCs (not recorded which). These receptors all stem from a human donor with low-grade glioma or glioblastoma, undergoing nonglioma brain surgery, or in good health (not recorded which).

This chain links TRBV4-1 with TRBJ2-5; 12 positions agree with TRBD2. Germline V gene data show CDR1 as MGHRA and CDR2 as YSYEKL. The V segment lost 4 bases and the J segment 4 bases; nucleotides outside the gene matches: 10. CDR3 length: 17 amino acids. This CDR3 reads CASSPRASGGARETQYF. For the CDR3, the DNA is TGCGCCAGCAGCCCCCGGGCTAGCGGGGGGGCCCGAGAGACCCAGTACTTC.

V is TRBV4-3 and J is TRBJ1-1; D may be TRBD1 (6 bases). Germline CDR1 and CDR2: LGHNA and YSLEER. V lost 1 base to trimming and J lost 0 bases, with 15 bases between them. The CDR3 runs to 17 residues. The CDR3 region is CASSQAQGLVMNTEAFF. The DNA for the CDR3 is TGCGCCAGCAGCCAAGCACAGGGACTTGTCATGAACACTGAAGCTTTCTTT.

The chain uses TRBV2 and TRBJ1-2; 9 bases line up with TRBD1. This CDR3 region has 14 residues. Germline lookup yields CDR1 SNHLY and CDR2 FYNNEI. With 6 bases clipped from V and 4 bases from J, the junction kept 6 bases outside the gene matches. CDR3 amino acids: CASRTGGGGYGYTF. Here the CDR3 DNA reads TGTGCCAGCAGAACAGGGGGCGGTGGCTATGGCTACACCTTC.

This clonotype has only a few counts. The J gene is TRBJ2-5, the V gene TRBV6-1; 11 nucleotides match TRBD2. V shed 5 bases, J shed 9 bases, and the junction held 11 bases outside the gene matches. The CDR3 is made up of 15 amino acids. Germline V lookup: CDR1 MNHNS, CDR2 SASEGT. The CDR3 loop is CASSPGTSGPGSQYF. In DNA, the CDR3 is TGTGCCAGCAGTCCAGGGACTAGCGGTCCGGGGTCCCAGTACTTC.

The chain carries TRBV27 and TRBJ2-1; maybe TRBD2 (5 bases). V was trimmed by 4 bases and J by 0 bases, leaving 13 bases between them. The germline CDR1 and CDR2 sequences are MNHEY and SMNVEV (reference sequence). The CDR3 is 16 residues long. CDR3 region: CASSSSVGGSYNEQFF. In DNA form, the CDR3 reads TGTGCCAGCAGTTCCTCTGTCGGAGGCTCCTACAATGAGCAGTTCTTC.

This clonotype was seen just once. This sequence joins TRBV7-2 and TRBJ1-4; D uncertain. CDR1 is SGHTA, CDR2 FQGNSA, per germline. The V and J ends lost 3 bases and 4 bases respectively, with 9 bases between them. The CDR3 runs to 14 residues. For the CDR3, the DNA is TGTGCCAGCAGCTTCGGGCAGGTTAATGAAAAACTGTTTTTT. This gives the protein CASSFGQVNEKLFF.

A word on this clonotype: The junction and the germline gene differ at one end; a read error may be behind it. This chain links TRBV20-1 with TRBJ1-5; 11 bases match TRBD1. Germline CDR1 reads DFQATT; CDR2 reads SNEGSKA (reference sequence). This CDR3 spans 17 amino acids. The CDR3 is CSAHGQGAISSNQPQHF. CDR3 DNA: TGCAGTGCCCACGGACAGGGGGCGATTTCTAGCAACCAGCCCCAGCATTTT.

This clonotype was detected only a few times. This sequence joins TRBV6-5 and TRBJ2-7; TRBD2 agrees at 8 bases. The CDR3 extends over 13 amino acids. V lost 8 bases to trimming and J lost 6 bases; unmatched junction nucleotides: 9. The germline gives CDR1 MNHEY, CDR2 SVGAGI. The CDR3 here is CASEGIAGREQYF. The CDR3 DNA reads TGTGCCAGCGAGGGGATAGCGGGACGCGAGCAGTACTTC.

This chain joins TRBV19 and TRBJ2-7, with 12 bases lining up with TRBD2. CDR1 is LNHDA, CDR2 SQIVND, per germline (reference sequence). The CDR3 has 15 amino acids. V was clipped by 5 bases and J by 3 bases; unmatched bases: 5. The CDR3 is CASSLLAGGLYEQYF. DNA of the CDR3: TGTGCCAGTAGTTTACTAGCGGGGGGCCTCTACGAGCAGTACTTC.

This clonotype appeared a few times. CDR3 sequence: CASSSTGGGYTF. The CDR3 DNA sequence: TGTGCCAGCAGCTCGACAGGGGGTGGCTACACCTTC. V is TRBV7-9 and J is TRBJ1-2; 9 bases match TRBD1. This CDR3 is 12 amino acids long. The V and J ends lost 4 bases and 7 bases, in that order; junction bases with no gene match: 1. Germline CDR1 is SEHNR and CDR2 is FQNEAQ (reference sequence).

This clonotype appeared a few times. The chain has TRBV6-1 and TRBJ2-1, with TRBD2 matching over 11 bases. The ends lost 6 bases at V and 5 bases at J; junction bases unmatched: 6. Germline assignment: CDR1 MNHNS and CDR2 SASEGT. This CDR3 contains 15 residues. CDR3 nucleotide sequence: TGTGCCAGCAGGTCGACTAGCGGGGTCCACAATGAGCAGTTCTTC. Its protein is CASRSTSGVHNEQFF.

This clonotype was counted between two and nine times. CDR3 in DNA: TGCAGTGCCGGGGGGGAATCCACAGATACGCAGTATTTT. Residues: CSAGGESTDTQYF. The rearrangement joins TRBV20-1 to TRBJ2-3, with 8 positions matching TRBD2. Germline CDR1 reads DFQATT; CDR2 reads SNEGSKA (reference sequence). The V segment lost 6 bases and the J segment 2 bases; nucleotides outside the gene matches: 4. The length of the CDR3 is 13 residues.

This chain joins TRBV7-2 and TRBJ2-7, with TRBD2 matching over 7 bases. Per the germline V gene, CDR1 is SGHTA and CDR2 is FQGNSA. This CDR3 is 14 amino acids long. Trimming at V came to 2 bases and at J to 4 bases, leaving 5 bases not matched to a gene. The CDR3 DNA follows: TGTGCCAGCAGCTTAAGGCCCGGGGGGTACGAGCAGTACTTC. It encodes CASSLRPGGYEQYF.

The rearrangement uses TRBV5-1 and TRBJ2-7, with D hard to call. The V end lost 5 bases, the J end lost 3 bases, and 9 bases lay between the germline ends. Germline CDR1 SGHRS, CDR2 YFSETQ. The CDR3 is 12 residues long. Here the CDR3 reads CASRKDDYEQYF. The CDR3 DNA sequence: TGCGCCAGCAGGAAAGATGACTACGAGCAGTACTTC.

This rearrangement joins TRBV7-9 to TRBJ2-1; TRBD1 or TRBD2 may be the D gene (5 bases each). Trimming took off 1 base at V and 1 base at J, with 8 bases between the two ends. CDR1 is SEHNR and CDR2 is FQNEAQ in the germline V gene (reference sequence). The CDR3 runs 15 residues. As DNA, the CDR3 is TGTGCCAGCAGCTTAGATGAGGGGTCCTACAATGAGCAGTTCTTC. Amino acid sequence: CASSLDEGSYNEQFF.

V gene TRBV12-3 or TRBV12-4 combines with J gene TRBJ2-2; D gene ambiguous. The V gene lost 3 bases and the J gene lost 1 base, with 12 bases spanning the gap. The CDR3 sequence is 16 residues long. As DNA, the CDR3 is TGTGCCAGCAGTTTCGGCAGGCGAATGAACACCGGGGAGCTGTTTTTT. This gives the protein CASSFGRRMNTGELFF.

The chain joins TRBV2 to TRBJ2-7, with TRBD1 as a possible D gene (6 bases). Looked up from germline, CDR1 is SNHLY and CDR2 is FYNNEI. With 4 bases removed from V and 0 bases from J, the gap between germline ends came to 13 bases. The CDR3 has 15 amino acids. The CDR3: CASSVDRPVSYEQYF. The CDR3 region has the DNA TGTGCCAGCAGTGTCGACAGGCCCGTCTCCTACGAGCAGTACTTC.

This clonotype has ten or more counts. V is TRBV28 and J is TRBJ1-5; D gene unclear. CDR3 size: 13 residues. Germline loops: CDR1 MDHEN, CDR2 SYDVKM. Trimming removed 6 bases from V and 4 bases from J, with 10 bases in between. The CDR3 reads CASSITANQPQHF. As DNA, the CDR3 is TGTGCCAGCAGCATAACAGCTAATCAGCCCCAGCATTTT.

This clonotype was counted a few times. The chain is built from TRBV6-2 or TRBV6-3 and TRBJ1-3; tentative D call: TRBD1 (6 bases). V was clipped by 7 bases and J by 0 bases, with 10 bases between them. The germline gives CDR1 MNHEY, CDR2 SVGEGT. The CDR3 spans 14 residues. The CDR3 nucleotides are TGTGCCAGCAAGGACAGTCACTCTGGAAACACCATATATTTT. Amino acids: CASKDSHSGNTIYF.

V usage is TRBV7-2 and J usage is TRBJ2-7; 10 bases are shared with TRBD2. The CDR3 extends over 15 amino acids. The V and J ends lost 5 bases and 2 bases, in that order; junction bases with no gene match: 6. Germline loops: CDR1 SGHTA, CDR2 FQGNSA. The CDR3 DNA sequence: TGTGCCAGCAGCCCAACTAGCGGGATTACCTACGAGCAGTACTTC. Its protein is CASSPTSGITYEQYF.

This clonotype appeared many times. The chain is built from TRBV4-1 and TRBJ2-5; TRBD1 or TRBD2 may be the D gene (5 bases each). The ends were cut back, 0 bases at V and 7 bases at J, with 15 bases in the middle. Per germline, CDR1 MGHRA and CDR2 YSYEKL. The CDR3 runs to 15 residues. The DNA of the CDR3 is TGCGCCAGCAGCCAAGAGTCGGGACCCCCCGGGACCCAGTACTTC. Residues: CASSQESGPPGTQYF.

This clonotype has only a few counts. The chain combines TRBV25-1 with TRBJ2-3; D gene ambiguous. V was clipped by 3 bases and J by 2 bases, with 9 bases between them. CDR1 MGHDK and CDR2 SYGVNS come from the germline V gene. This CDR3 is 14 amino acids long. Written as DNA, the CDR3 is TGTGCCAGCAGTGATAGCAAGCTCACAGATACGCAGTATTTT. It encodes CASSDSKLTDTQYF.

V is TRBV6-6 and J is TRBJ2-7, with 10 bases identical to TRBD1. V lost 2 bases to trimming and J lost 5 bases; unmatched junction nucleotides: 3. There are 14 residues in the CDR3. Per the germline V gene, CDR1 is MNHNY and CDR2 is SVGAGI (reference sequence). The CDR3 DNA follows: TGTGCCAGCAGTTACCGGGACAGGGGAGACGAGCAGTACTTC. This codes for CASSYRDRGDEQYF.

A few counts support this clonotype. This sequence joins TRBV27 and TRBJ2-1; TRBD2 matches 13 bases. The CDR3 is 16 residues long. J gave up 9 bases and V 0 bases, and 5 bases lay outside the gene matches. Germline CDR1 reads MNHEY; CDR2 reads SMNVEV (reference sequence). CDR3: CASSLSTSGRTSEQFF. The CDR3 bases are TGTGCCAGCAGTTTATCGACTAGCGGGAGGACTAGTGAGCAGTTCTTC.

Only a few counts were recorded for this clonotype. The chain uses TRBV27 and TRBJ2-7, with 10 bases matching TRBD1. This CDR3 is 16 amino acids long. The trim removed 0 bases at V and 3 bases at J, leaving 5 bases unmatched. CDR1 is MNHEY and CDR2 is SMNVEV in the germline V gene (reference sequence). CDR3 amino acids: CASSLSTGTGVYEQYF. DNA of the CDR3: TGTGCCAGCAGTTTATCGACAGGGACAGGGGTCTACGAGCAGTACTTC.

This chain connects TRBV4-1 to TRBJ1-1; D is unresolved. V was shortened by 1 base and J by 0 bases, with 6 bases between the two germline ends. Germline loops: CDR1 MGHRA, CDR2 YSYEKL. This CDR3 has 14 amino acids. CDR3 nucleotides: TGCGCCAGCAGCCAAGGATCCTTGAACACTGAAGCTTTCTTT. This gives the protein CASSQGSLNTEAFF.

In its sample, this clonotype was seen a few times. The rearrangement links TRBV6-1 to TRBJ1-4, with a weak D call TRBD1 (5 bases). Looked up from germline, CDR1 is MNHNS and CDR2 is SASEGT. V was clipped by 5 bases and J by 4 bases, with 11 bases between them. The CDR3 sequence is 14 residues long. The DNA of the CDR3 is TGTGCCAGCAGTTATAGTGGGGGTAATGAAAAACTGTTTTTT. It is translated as CASSYSGGNEKLFF.

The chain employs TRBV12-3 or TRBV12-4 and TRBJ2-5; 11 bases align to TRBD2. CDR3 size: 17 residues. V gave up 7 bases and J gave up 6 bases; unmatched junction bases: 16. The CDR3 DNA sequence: TGTGCCAGCAATCCCCCTACTAGCGGGAGTCGGGCAAAGACCCAGTACTTC. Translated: CASNPPTSGSRAKTQYF.

CDR3: CSTDRDSSYEQYF. DNA of the CDR3: TGCAGTACTGACCGGGACAGCTCCTACGAGCAGTACTTC. This chain joins TRBV20-1 and TRBJ2-7; 7 bases are shared with TRBD1. Germline V gene lookup returns CDR1 DFQATT and CDR2 SNEGSKA (reference sequence). V trimming: 8 bases; J trimming: 0 bases; junction bases outside the gene matches: 7. The CDR3 consists of 13 residues.